This T cell receptor beta chain was documented in a study of blood T cells in healthy people across ages. Overall study results and limits: Expanded clonotype changes were possibly confounded by unknown donor CMV status.

This clonotype came up a few times. Its specificity is not known. The ends were cut back, 2 bases at V and 6 bases at J, with 21 bases in the middle. Per germline, CDR1 MGHRA and CDR2 YSYEKL. The CDR3 totals 17 residues. The second PCR ran about 6 to 11 cycles with a sample-barcoded 5' primer and J-beta primers. Each cDNA molecule, via a template-switch adaptor with 12 random nucleotides, was tagged. TCRdb used MiXCR to reprocess the 5' RACE reads, holding one entry per CDR3 protein. The sample includes around 1,600,000 distinct CDR3 sequences, around 40% of them seen just once. The TCR sequence derives from a woman aged 18-29 years in good health. Sequenced material: blood. The rearrangement links TRBV4-1 to TRBJ2-3; D possibly corresponds to TRBD1 (6 bases). CDR3 in DNA: TGCGCCAGCAGCCAATCCACCGGGACACGGGGTCGGGATACGCAGTATTTT. Translating gives CASSQSTGTRGRDTQYF.